The present TCR beta chain was sequenced within a study of blood T cell repertoires in COVID-19. At the level of the study: T cells, B-cell-depleted T cells, or PBMCs provided the cDNA or gDNA that served as material.

Trimming took 1 base from V and 2 from J; bases not matched to a gene: 4. Germline CDR1 reads SEHNR; CDR2 reads FQNEAQ (reference sequence). The length of the CDR3 is 16 residues. Assignment of participants to cohorts was predicated upon participant-reported clinical history. Recovered status applied to Cohort 3 donors who had two consecutive negative PCRs. It also applied to those with clearance or with symptom resolution. Methods used by the authors: Using reference gene primer amplification, nucleated cell counts were estimated. Data came from immunoSEQ multiplex PCR; TCRdb stores just in-frame clones and leaves some out. D and trimming were read from the DNA, whereas the V and J calls and clone size are those reported in that table. The table has about 220,000 clones, 82% seen once. This clone came up once.

The TCR was taken from a woman aged 55-70 years who had recovered from COVID-19. The chain combines TRBV7-9 with TRBJ1-3, with 8 positions matching TRBD1. The sample consisted of PBMCs or T cells enriched from blood (not recorded which). The CDR3 region has the DNA TGTGCCAGCAGCTTAGGGACAGGGAGCCCTGGAAACACCATATATTTT. It specifies CASSLGTGSPGNTIYF. The full variable domain, completed using reference TRBV7-9 and TRBJ1-3, is DTGVSQNPRHKITKRGQNVTFRCDPISEHNRLYWYRQTLGQGPEFLTYFQNEAQLEKSRLLSDRFSAERPKGSFSTLEIQRTEQGDSAMYLCASSLGTGSPGNTIYFGEGSWLTVV.